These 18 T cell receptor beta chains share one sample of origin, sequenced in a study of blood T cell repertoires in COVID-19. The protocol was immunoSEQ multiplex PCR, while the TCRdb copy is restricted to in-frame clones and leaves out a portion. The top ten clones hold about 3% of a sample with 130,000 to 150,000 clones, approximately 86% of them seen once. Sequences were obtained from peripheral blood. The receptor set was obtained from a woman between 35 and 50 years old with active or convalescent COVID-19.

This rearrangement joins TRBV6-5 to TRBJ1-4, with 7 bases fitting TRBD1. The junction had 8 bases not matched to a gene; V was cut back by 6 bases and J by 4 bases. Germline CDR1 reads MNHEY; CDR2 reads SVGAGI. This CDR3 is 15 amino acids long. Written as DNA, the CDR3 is TGTGCCAGCAGAACGGGACAGAACCTTAATGAAAAACTGTTTTTT. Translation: CASRTGQNLNEKLFF.

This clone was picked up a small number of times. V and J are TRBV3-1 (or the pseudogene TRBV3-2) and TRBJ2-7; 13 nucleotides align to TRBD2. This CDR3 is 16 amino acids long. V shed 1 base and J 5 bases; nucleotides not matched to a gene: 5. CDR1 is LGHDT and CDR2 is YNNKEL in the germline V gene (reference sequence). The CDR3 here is CASSQVGTSGVHEQYF. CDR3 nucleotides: TGTGCCAGCAGCCAAGTGGGGACTAGCGGGGTCCACGAGCAGTACTTC.

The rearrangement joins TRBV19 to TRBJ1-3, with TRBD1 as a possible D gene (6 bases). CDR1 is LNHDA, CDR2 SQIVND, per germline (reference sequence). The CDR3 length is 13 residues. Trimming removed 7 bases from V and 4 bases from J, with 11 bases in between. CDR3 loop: CASTSTGGNTIYF. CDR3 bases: TGTGCCAGTACTTCGACAGGCGGAAACACCATATATTTT.

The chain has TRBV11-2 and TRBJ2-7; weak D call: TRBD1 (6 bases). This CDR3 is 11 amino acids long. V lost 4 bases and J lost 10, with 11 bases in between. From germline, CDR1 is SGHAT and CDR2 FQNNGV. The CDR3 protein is CASSSMGAQYF. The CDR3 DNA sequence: TGTGCCAGCAGCTCCATGGGGGCCCAGTACTTC.

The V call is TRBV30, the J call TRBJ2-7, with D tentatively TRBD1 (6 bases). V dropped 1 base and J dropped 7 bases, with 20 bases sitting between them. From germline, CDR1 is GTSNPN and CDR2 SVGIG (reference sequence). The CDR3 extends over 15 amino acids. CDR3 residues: CAWSGGPLWGREQYF. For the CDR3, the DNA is TGTGCCTGGAGTGGGGGGCCTCTATGGGGGCGTGAGCAGTACTTC.

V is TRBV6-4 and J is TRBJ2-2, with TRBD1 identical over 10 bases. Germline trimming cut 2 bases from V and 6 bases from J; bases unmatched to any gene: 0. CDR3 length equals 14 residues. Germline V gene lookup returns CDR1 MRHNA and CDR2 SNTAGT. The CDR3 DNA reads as TGTGCCAGCAGTGACGGGACAGGGGCCGGGGAGCTGTTTTTT. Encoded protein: CASSDGTGAGELFF.

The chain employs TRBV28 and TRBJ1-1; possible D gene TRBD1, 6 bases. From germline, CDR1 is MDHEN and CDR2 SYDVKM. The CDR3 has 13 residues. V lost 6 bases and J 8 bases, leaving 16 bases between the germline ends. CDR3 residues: CASRWAIGTEAFF. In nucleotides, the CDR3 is TGTGCCAGCAGATGGGCGATTGGGACAGAAGCTTTCTTT.

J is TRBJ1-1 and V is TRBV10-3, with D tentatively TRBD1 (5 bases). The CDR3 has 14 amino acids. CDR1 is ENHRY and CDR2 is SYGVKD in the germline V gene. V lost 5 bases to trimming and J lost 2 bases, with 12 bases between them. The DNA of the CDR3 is TGTGCCATCAGTCCCCGCGGGGGAAACACTGAAGCTTTCTTT. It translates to CAISPRGGNTEAFF.

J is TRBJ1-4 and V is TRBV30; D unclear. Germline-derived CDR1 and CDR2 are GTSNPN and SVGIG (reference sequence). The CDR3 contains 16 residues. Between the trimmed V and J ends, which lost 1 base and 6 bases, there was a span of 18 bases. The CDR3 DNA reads TGTGCCTGGAGTGGCCTCACCGGGAGGCGGGATGAAAAACTGTTTTTT. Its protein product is CAWSGLTGRRDEKLFF.

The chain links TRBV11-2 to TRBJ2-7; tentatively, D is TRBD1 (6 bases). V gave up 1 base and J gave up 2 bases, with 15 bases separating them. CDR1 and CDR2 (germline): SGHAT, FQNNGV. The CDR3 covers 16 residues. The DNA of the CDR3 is TGTGCCAGCAGCTTAGTATCCACAGGGAATCCCTACGAGCAGTACTTC. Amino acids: CASSLVSTGNPYEQYF. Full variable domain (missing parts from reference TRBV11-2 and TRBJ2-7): EAGVAQSPRYKIIEKRQSVAFWCNPISGHATLYWYQQILGQGPKLLIQFQNNGVVDDSQLPKDRFSAERLKGVDSTLKIQPAKLEDSAVYLCASSLVSTGNPYEQYFGPGTRLTVT.

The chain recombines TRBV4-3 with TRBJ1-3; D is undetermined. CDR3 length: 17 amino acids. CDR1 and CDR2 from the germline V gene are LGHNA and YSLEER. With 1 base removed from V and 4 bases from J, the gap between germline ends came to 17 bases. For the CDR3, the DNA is TGCGCCAGCAGCCAAGCGGGGTCCGGAATCTCCGGAAACACCATATATTTT. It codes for CASSQAGSGISGNTIYF.

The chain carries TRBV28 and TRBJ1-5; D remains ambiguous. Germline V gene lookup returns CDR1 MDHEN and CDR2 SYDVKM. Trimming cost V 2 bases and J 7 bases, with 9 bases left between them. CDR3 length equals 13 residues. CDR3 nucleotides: TGTGCCAGCAGTTTAGTTACCCGGCAGCCCCAGCATTTT. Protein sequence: CASSLVTRQPQHF.

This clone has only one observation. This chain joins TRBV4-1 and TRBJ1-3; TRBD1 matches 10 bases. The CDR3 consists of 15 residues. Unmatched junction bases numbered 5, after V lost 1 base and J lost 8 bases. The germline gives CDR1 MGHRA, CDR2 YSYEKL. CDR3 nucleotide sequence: TGCGCCAGCAGCCAAGCTAGACAGGGGGCGGACACCATATATTTT. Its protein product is CASSQARQGADTIYF.

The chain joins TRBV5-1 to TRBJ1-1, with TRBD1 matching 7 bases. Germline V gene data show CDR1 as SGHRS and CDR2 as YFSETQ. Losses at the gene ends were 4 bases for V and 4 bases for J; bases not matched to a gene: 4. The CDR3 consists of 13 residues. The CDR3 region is CASSPTGITEAFF. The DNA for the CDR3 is TGCGCCAGCAGCCCGACAGGGATCACTGAAGCTTTCTTT.

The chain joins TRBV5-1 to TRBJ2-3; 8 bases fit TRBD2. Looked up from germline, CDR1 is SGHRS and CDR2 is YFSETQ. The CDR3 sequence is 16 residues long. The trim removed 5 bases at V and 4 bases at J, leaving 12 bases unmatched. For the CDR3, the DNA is TGCGCCAGCAGACCCCTTTCGGGACTAGGCCCAGATACGCAGTATTTT. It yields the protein CASRPLSGLGPDTQYF.

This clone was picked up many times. The CDR3 here is CASSPLELSSGNTIYF. CDR3 nucleotide sequence: TGTGCCAGTAGTCCCCTTGAACTGAGCTCTGGAAACACCATATATTTT. The V and J genes are TRBV19 and TRBJ1-3; D call uncertain. Germline values: CDR1 LNHDA, CDR2 SQIVND (reference sequence). Trimming stripped 5 bases from V and 0 bases from J, with 14 bases between. The CDR3 covers 16 residues.

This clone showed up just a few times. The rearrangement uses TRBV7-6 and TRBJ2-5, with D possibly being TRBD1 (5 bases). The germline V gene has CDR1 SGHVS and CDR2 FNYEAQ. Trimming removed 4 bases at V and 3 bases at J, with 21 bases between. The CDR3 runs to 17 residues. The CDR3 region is CASSSYYSGPNKETQYF. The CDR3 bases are TGTGCCAGCAGCTCATATTACTCAGGGCCGAATAAAGAGACCCAGTACTTC.

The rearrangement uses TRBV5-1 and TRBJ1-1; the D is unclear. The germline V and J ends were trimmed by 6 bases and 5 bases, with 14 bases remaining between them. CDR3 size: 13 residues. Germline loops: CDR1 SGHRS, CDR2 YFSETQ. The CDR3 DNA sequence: TGCGCCAGCACGACGGCTGCGGGGACTGAAGCTTTCTTT. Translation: CASTTAAGTEAFF.